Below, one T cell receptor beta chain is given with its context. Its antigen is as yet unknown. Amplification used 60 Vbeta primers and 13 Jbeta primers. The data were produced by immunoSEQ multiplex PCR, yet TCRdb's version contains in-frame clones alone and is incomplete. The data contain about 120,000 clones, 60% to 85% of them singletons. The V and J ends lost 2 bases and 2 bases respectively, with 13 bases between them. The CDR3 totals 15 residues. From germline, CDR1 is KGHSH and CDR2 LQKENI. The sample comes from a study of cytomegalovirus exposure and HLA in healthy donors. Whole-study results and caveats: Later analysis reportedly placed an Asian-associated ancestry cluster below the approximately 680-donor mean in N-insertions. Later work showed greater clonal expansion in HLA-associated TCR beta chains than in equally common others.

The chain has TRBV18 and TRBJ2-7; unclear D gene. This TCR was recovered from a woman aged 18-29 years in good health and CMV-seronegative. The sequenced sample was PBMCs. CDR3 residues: CASSPGRMQTYEQYF. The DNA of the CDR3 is TGTGCCAGCTCACCAGGCAGGATGCAAACCTACGAGCAGTACTTC.